A selection of T cell receptor beta chains follows, all from one sample in a study of spatial heterogeneity in lung cancer. In TCRdb, the 5' RACE reads were re-called with MiXCR into one record per CDR3 protein. This sample has 9,500 to 11,000 distinct CDR3 sequences, with 4% to 6% found just once. The sample was lung tumor tissue, taken at surgery. These receptors were taken from a male donor with early-stage non-small cell lung cancer. CDR3s include the opening cysteine and the closing phenylalanine or tryptophan. The D gene is left open where the match is weak. Size values are once, few and many counts, or a class for expanded clones, and some rows have none.

TRBJ2-3 TRBV4-2 TRBD2 medium-sized CASSLLTSGRPSSTDTQYF TGTGCCAGCAGCCTCCTGACTAGCGGGAGACCCTCTAGCACAGATACGCAGTATTTT
TRBJ2-1 TRBV12-3/TRBV12-4 . . CASSFYRSNEQFF TGTGCCAGCAGTTTTTATAGGTCCAATGAGCAGTTCTTC
TRBJ1-3 TRBV27 . many CASSLYRGSGNTIYF TGTGCCAGCAGTTTATATCGGGGATCTGGAAACACCATATATTTT
TRBJ1-1 TRBV5-1 TRBD1 . CAAGTGYENTEAFF TGCGCAGCCGGGACAGGGTACGAGAACACTGAAGCTTTCTTT
TRBJ2-1 TRBV7-2 TRBD2 many CASSPLAGSDEQFF TGTGCCAGCAGCCCACTAGCGGGGTCGGATGAGCAGTTCTTC
TRBJ1-5 TRBV20-1 . . CSARDYRAVDQPQHF TGCAGTGCTAGAGATTACAGGGCAGTTGATCAGCCCCAGCATTTT
TRBJ1-6 TRBV7-2 TRBD1 many CASSLVRQGSYNSPLHF TGTGCCAGCAGCTTAGTCAGACAGGGATCCTATAATTCACCCCTCCACTTT
TRBJ2-3 TRBV5-6 . medium-sized CASSLGIVGPTDTQYF TGTGCCAGCAGCTTAGGTATCGTCGGTCCGACAGATACGCAGTATTTT
TRBJ1-2 TRBV29-1 . . CSVKTQSYGYTF TGCAGCGTCAAGACCCAGTCCTATGGCTACACCTTC
TRBJ2-7 TRBV5-1 . . CASGSPSHEQYF TGCGCCAGCGGTAGCCCTTCCCACGAGCAGTACTTC
TRBJ2-7 TRBV28 . many CASSQSSYEQYF TGTGCCAGCAGTCAGAGCTCCTACGAGCAGTACTTC
TRBJ2-3 TRBV28 . many CASLQGRDFTDTQYF TGTGCCAGCCTTCAGGGACGCGATTTCACAGATACGCAGTATTTT
TRBJ2-7 TRBV4-1 . many CASSQLFSGEEQYF TGCGCCAGCAGCCAGCTCTTTTCAGGGGAAGAGCAGTACTTC
TRBJ2-1 TRBV7-6 TRBD1 many CASSLAGTGNEQFF TGTGCCAGCAGCTTAGCCGGGACAGGGAATGAGCAGTTCTTC
TRBJ1-1 TRBV18 . many CASSPSFPLDTEAFF TGTGCCAGCTCACCATCGTTTCCCCTGGACACTGAAGCTTTCTTT
TRBJ2-2 TRBV5-6 . . CASSLELHTGELFF TGTGCCAGCAGCTTGGAACTCCACACCGGGGAGCTGTTTTTT
TRBJ2-3 TRBV7-6 TRBD2 many CASSLDVLAGADTQYF TGTGCCAGCAGCTTAGACGTCCTAGCGGGAGCAGATACGCAGTATTTT
TRBJ2-2 TRBV7-6 . few CASSWPELEAGELFF TGTGCCAGCAGCTGGCCGGAACTAGAAGCCGGGGAGCTGTTTTTT
TRBJ2-3 TRBV24-1 . many CATNTGKSPDTQYF TGTGCCACCAACACAGGGAAATCTCCGGATACGCAGTATTTT
TRBJ2-7 TRBV6-2/TRBV6-3 . many CASRTPPSYEQYF TGTGCCAGCAGAACGCCTCCGTCCTACGAGCAGTACTTC
TRBJ2-5 TRBV29-1 TRBD1 few CSVEDGTGVETQYF TGCAGCGTTGAAGATGGGACAGGGGTAGAGACCCAGTACTTC
TRBJ2-5 TRBV28 . many CASNTGYQETQYF TGTGCCAGCAATACAGGGTATCAAGAGACCCAGTACTTC
TRBJ2-5 TRBV9 . many CASSPGADQETQYF TGTGCCAGCAGCCCTGGGGCAGACCAAGAGACCCAGTACTTC
TRBJ2-5 TRBV12-5 . many CASGLVYDPGRETQYF TGTGCTAGTGGTTTGGTATACGACCCAGGGCGAGAGACCCAGTACTTC
TRBJ2-5 TRBV10-3 TRBD2 many CAISEKFAGGGESQYF TGTGCCATCAGTGAGAAGTTTGCGGGGGGTGGAGAGTCCCAGTACTTC
TRBJ1-2 TRBV29-1 TRBD1 many CSVVVDRAAYTF TGCAGCGTTGTCGTAGACAGGGCCGCCTACACCTTT
TRBJ1-1 TRBV20-1 TRBD1 . CSAGQGGRTEAFF TGCAGTGCTGGACAGGGGGGGAGGACTGAAGCTTTCTTT